One and the same sample provided the 2 T cell receptor beta chains below, sequenced in a study of blood T cell repertoires in COVID-19. The protocol was immunoSEQ multiplex PCR, while the TCRdb copy is restricted to in-frame clones and leaves out a portion. The sample yields 450,000 or so clones, 80% to 90% seen once. Sequencing used peripheral blood. These receptors came from a young man with COVID-19, enrolled during active disease.

This chain connects TRBV7-9 to TRBJ2-1, with 11 positions matching TRBD2. The CDR3 length is 15 residues. V gave up 5 bases and J gave up 9 bases; unmatched junction bases: 9. The germline gives CDR1 SEHNR, CDR2 FQNEAQ (reference sequence). The CDR3 sequence: CASSPTSGSVGEQFF. The DNA of the CDR3 is TGTGCCAGCAGCCCCACTAGCGGGAGTGTCGGTGAGCAGTTCTTC.

The chain recombines TRBV5-1 with TRBJ2-7; TRBD2 aligns across 8 bases. The trim removed 0 bases at V and 2 bases at J, leaving 4 bases unmatched. The CDR3 consists of 15 residues. CDR1 and CDR2 from the germline V gene are SGHRS and YFSETQ. CDR3 protein: CASSLEAGETYEQYF. In DNA, the CDR3 is TGCGCCAGCAGCTTGGAAGCGGGAGAAACCTACGAGCAGTACTTC.